The T cell receptor (beta chain) described here comes from a study of shared clonotypes between healthy human individuals. Whole-study results and caveats: Depth of sequencing was expected to influence donor clonotype sharing.

This CDR3 has 16 amino acids. Trimming took off 10 bases at V and 4 bases at J, with 23 bases between the two ends. Per germline, CDR1 ENHRY and CDR2 SYGVKD. Donation came from healthy HIV-negative adults that had no recent acute infections or vaccinations. Genomic DNA, for the unsorted samples, came from about 90 million PBMCs. Several immunoSEQ plates held equal portions of the genomic DNA taken from each subset. Only in-frame clones appear in the TCRdb table, and some are missing; sequencing was by immunoSEQ multiplex PCR. In the table there are about 530,000 clones, around 79% of which are singletons. With regard to this clone: What it recognizes is unknown.

The V call is TRBV10-3, the J call TRBJ1-3; tentatively, D is TRBD1 (5 bases). The source is a woman between 40 and 50 years old in good health. Some clones in this sample may be carry-over from other donors' samples. The sample consisted of PBMCs. CDR3 DNA sequence: TGTGCCACCGGAGAGGGGACGGGGGTCTCCGGAAACACCATATATTTT. Protein sequence: CATGEGTGVSGNTIYF.